The 29 T cell receptor beta chains presented below share a single source sample, sequenced in a study of cytomegalovirus exposure and HLA in healthy donors. The PCR contained 60 Vbeta and 13 Jbeta primers. The assay was immunoSEQ multiplex PCR, and TCRdb's table has in-frame clones only and misses some. In total, the table holds some 47,000 clones. Sequenced sample: PBMCs. Every receptor here comes from a woman aged 40-49 years in good health and CMV-seronegative.

The CDR3 DNA sequence: TGTGCCAGTACCCCCAGGACAGGGGGGAACACTGAAGCTTTCTTT. The encoded protein is CASTPRTGGNTEAFF. V and J are TRBV19 and TRBJ1-1; 10 nucleotides line up with TRBD1. Losses at the gene ends were 7 bases for V and 1 base for J; bases not matched to a gene: 6. Germline CDR1 reads LNHDA; CDR2 reads SQIVND (reference sequence). The CDR3 is 15 amino acids.

The V gene is TRBV18, the J gene TRBJ2-3, with D maybe TRBD1 (6 bases). Germline V gene data show CDR1 as KGHSH and CDR2 as LQKENI. The CDR3 is 16 residues long. V was shortened by 2 bases and J by 6 bases, with 18 bases between the two germline ends. In DNA form, the CDR3 reads TGTGCCAGCTCACCAAATTTCGGACAGCAGACCGATACGCAGTATTTT. It specifies CASSPNFGQQTDTQYF.

The chain uses TRBV4-2 and TRBJ1-1; D not resolved. The germline CDR1 and CDR2 sequences are LGHNA and YNFKEQ. Trimming took 0 bases from V and 5 from J, leaving 10 bases between them. This CDR3 is 14 amino acids long. The CDR3 is CASSQERFWTEAFF. The DNA of the CDR3 is TGTGCCAGCAGCCAAGAGAGGTTTTGGACTGAAGCTTTCTTT.

This sequence joins TRBV25-1 and TRBJ1-3; possible D gene TRBD1, 6 bases. The germline V and J ends were trimmed by 6 bases and 7 bases, with 10 bases remaining between them. There are 12 residues in the CDR3. Germline V lookup: CDR1 MGHDK, CDR2 SYGVNS. This chain's CDR3 is CASSDTGNTIYF. The DNA for the CDR3 is TGTGCCAGCAGCGATACAGGGAACACCATATATTTT.

The rearrangement links TRBV5-1 to TRBJ2-5; possibly TRBD1 for D (7 bases). The CDR3 totals 15 residues. Germline CDR1 reads SGHRS; CDR2 reads YFSETQ. V was trimmed by 5 bases and J by 1 base, leaving 15 bases between them. CDR3 bases: TGCGCCAGCAGGAAGGCAGGGGGGCGCCAAGAGACCCAGTACTTC. Its protein is CASRKAGGRQETQYF.

The chain combines TRBV7-8 with TRBJ1-5; D possibly corresponds to TRBD1 (5 bases). V was clipped by 3 bases and J by 3 bases, with 15 bases between them. Germline V gene sequence: CDR1 SGHVS, CDR2 FQNEAQ. This CDR3 region has 16 residues. The chain's CDR3 is CASSFKRGGDNQPQHF. DNA for the CDR3: TGTGCCAGCAGCTTCAAAAGGGGTGGTGACAATCAGCCCCAGCATTTT.

This sequence joins TRBV6-5 and TRBJ1-1; 9 bases align to TRBD1. The CDR3 has 13 residues. Germline V gene lookup returns CDR1 MNHEY and CDR2 SVGAGI. Trimming at V came to 4 bases and at J to 11 bases, leaving 8 bases not matched to a gene. The CDR3 nucleotides are TGTGCCAGCAGTTCAGCCGACAGGGGGGCCGCTTTCTTT. It specifies CASSSADRGAAFF.

The chain joins TRBV5-1 to TRBJ1-2; D remains unclear. CDR1 SGHRS and CDR2 YFSETQ come from the germline V gene. The CDR3 spans 14 residues. The V gene lost 2 bases and the J gene lost 7 bases, with 15 bases spanning the gap. The CDR3 sequence: CASSLNSGMGGYTF. Here the CDR3 DNA reads TGCGCCAGCAGCTTAAATTCGGGGATGGGTGGCTACACCTTC.

The chain has TRBV11-3 and TRBJ1-2; 10 nucleotides align to TRBD1. V trimming: 1 base; J trimming: 4 bases; junction bases outside the gene matches: 12. The CDR3 runs 18 residues. Germline CDR1 reads SGHNT; CDR2 reads YENEEA. DNA for the CDR3: TGTGCCAGCAGCTTAGGCGGGACAGGGGATGGTCTCCTCTATGGCTACACCTTC. As protein: CASSLGGTGDGLLYGYTF.

The chain's CDR3 is CASSFNPGTYEQYF. CDR3 nucleotide sequence: TGTGCCAGCAGTTTCAACCCAGGGACCTACGAGCAGTACTTC. The chain joins TRBV6-5 to TRBJ2-7; D possibly corresponds to TRBD1 (5 bases). Per germline, CDR1 MNHEY and CDR2 SVGAGI. The CDR3 runs to 14 residues. Trimming took off 4 bases at V and 2 bases at J, with 12 bases between the two ends.

The rearrangement uses TRBV5-4 and TRBJ2-2; D remains ambiguous. The CDR3 length is 12 residues. From germline, CDR1 is SGHNT and CDR2 YYREEE (reference sequence). Trimming removed 4 bases at V and 7 bases at J, with 8 bases between. This chain's CDR3 is CASSNPGGELFF. In DNA form, the CDR3 reads TGTGCCAGCAGCAACCCAGGCGGGGAGCTGTTTTTT.

The J gene is TRBJ1-5, the V gene TRBV15, with 7 bases fitting TRBD1. Germline lookup yields CDR1 LNHNV and CDR2 YYDKDF (reference sequence). V was pared by 1 base and J by 3 bases, with 12 bases of the junction left unmatched. This CDR3 has 18 residues. This chain's CDR3 is CATSRVEGAVVTNQPQHF. As DNA, the CDR3 is TGTGCCACCAGCAGAGTGGAGGGGGCCGTCGTTACCAATCAGCCCCAGCATTTT.

This clone is labeled medium-sized (0.01 to 0.1%) based on frequency. The chain couples TRBV30 to TRBJ1-5; a possible D gene is TRBD1 (6 bases). The germline CDR1 and CDR2 sequences are GTSNPN and SVGIG (reference sequence). V dropped 4 bases and J dropped 4 bases, with 14 bases sitting between them. This CDR3 region has 14 residues. CDR3 sequence reads: CAWKGKQGNQPQHF. Written as DNA, the CDR3 is TGTGCCTGGAAGGGTAAACAGGGTAATCAGCCCCAGCATTTT.

This rearrangement joins TRBV27 to TRBJ1-5, with 9 nucleotides matching TRBD1. V gave up 5 bases and J gave up 6 bases; unmatched junction bases: 14. CDR3 length: 17 residues. Germline assignment: CDR1 MNHEY and CDR2 SMNVEV (reference sequence). The chain's CDR3 is CASSTRDRVAVGQPQHF. DNA for the CDR3: TGTGCCAGCAGTACTCGGGACAGGGTGGCCGTGGGTCAGCCCCAGCATTTT.

J is TRBJ2-3 and V is TRBV4-1, with D possibly being TRBD2 (6 bases). The CDR3 runs to 16 residues. Germline-derived CDR1 and CDR2 are MGHRA and YSYEKL. V was trimmed by 4 bases and J by 1 base, leaving 15 bases between them. CDR3 region: CASSLLPQRGTDTQYF. CDR3 coding DNA: TGCGCCAGCAGCCTCCTGCCGCAGCGGGGCACAGATACGCAGTATTTT.

The CDR3 DNA reads as TGTGCCAGCAGCTACGGGACAGCCTCCTTCGGGGAGCTGTTTTTT. This encodes CASSYGTASFGELFF. The gene calls are TRBV5-6 and TRBJ2-2, with 7 bases identical to TRBD1. The ends lost 3 bases at V and 7 bases at J; junction bases unmatched: 9. Germline assignment: CDR1 SGHDT and CDR2 YYEEEE. The CDR3 contains 15 residues.

This sequence joins TRBV7-2 and TRBJ2-2; 8 nucleotides line up with TRBD2. This CDR3 has 14 residues. Germline V CDR1 and CDR2: SGHTA, FQGNSA. The junction had 4 bases not matched to a gene; V was cut back by 5 bases and J by 5 bases. For the CDR3, the DNA is TGTGCCAGCAGCCGGACTAGCCTGACCGGGGAGCTGTTTTTT. Amino acids: CASSRTSLTGELFF.

This chain connects TRBV6-6 to TRBJ2-1; TRBD2 matches 9 bases. The CDR3 loop spans 15 amino acids. V was pared by 6 bases and J by 4 bases, with 7 bases of the junction left unmatched. CDR1 MNHNY and CDR2 SVGAGI come from the germline V gene (reference sequence). The CDR3 DNA reads TGTGCCAGCAGCCCGCTAGCGGGGATTTACAATGAGCAGTTCTTC. This translates into CASSPLAGIYNEQFF.

This chain uses TRBV13 with TRBJ2-7; TRBD2 agrees at 12 bases. The germline gives CDR1 PRHDT, CDR2 FYEKMQ (reference sequence). This CDR3 spans 15 amino acids. With V trimmed by 5 bases and J by 3 bases, 5 bases remained unmatched. Here the CDR3 reads CASSHRLAGVYEQYF. DNA of the CDR3: TGTGCCAGCAGCCACCGACTAGCGGGGGTCTACGAGCAGTACTTC. Full variable domain (outside the CDR3, taken from reference TRBV13 and TRBJ2-7): AAGVIQSPRHLIKEKRETATLKCYPIPRHDTVYWYQQGPGQDPQFLISFYEKMQSDKGSIPDRFSAQQFSDYHSELNMSSLELGDSALYFCASSHRLAGVYEQYFGPGTRLTVT.

The chain employs TRBV7-8 and TRBJ1-5; TRBD1 aligns across 7 bases. The CDR3 runs 17 residues. Germline V lookup: CDR1 SGHVS, CDR2 FQNEAQ. V shed 1 base and J 5 bases; nucleotides not matched to a gene: 11. CDR3 nucleotides: TGTGCCAGCAGCTTAGTATCCGGCAGGGGGTATTATCAGCCCCAGCATTTT. Protein product: CASSLVSGRGYYQPQHF. The full variable domain, with the rest looked up from reference TRBV7-8 and TRBJ1-5, is GAGVSQSPRYKVAKRGQDVALRCDPISGHVSLFWYQQALGQGPEFLTYFQNEAQLDKSGLPSDRFFAERPEGSVSTLKIQRTQQEDSAVYLCASSLVSGRGYYQPQHFGDGTRLSIL.

The V and J genes are TRBV15 and TRBJ2-7; TRBD1 agrees at 9 bases. The junction had 9 bases not matched to a gene; V was cut back by 4 bases and J by 2 bases. Germline loops: CDR1 LNHNV, CDR2 YYDKDF (reference sequence). The CDR3 loop spans 16 amino acids. The CDR3 protein is CATSKDRDRATYEQYF. CDR3 DNA sequence: TGTGCCACCAGCAAAGACCGGGACAGGGCCACCTACGAGCAGTACTTC.

The V call is TRBV5-1, the J call TRBJ2-7, with 12 positions matching TRBD1. V gave up 0 bases and J gave up 5 bases; unmatched junction bases: 3. The CDR3 is 15 amino acids. Per the germline V gene, CDR1 is SGHRS and CDR2 is YFSETQ. The CDR3 protein is CASSLAGTGGDEQYF. CDR3 coding DNA: TGCGCCAGCAGCTTGGCCGGGACAGGGGGCGACGAGCAGTACTTC.

The V and J genes are TRBV5-8 and TRBJ2-1, with D tentatively TRBD2 (6 bases). This CDR3 is built from 13 residues. Trimming cost V 5 bases and J 6 bases, with 12 bases left between them. CDR1 and CDR2 (germline): SGHTS, YDEGEE. The CDR3 sequence: CASRDYLFNEQFF. The CDR3 region has the DNA TGTGCCAGCAGGGACTACCTTTTCAATGAGCAGTTCTTC.

The J gene is TRBJ2-6, the V gene TRBV6-6; D possibly corresponds to TRBD1 (6 bases). V was shortened by 2 bases and J by 2 bases, with 7 bases between the two germline ends. Germline V gene lookup returns CDR1 MNHNY and CDR2 SVGAGI (reference sequence). The CDR3 consists of 15 residues. CDR3 amino acids: CASSYPGAGANVLTF. For the CDR3, the DNA is TGTGCCAGCAGTTACCCAGGGGCTGGGGCCAACGTCCTGACTTTC.

The chain combines TRBV27 with TRBJ1-2; TRBD1 aligns across 8 bases. Germline V gene lookup returns CDR1 MNHEY and CDR2 SMNVEV (reference sequence). The trim removed 3 bases at V and 8 bases at J, leaving 5 bases unmatched. The length of the CDR3 is 13 residues. The CDR3: CASSLYTGGGYTF. In DNA, the CDR3 is TGTGCCAGCAGTTTGTACACAGGGGGAGGCTACACCTTC.

V gene TRBV5-1 combines with J gene TRBJ2-3; perhaps TRBD1 as D (5 bases). Germline assignment: CDR1 SGHRS and CDR2 YFSETQ. The CDR3 contains 15 residues. V lost 0 bases to trimming and J lost 1 base, with 9 bases between them. The CDR3 DNA reads TGCGCCAGCAGCTTGGAAGGGGTGGGCACAGATACGCAGTATTTT. This translates into CASSLEGVGTDTQYF.

The chain joins TRBV19 to TRBJ2-1; TRBD2 matches 8 bases. The V gene's germline CDR1 is LNHDA and CDR2 SQIVND (reference sequence). V dropped 4 bases and J dropped 9; count of bases not matched to a gene: 8. This CDR3 contains 14 residues. This chain's CDR3 is CASSSTGGRGEQFF. CDR3 coding DNA: TGTGCCAGTAGTAGTACGGGAGGGCGGGGTGAGCAGTTCTTC.

V and J are TRBV19 and TRBJ1-2, with a tentative D call TRBD1 (5 bases). CDR1 and CDR2 (germline): LNHDA, SQIVND (reference sequence). CDR3 size: 14 residues. Trimming cost V 3 bases and J 3 bases, with 11 bases left between them. DNA of the CDR3: TGTGCCAGTAGTATCGGGGGTACGGACTATGGCTACACCTTC. As protein: CASSIGGTDYGYTF.

The chain combines TRBV6-5 with TRBJ2-7, with 12 bases aligning to TRBD1. CDR1 and CDR2 (germline): MNHEY, SVGAGI. V trimming: 6 bases; J trimming: 6 bases; junction bases outside the gene matches: 3. The CDR3 has 13 residues. Written as DNA, the CDR3 is TGTGCCAGCAGAGGGACAGGGGGCACCGAGCAGTACTTC. Protein product: CASRGTGGTEQYF.